The 20 T cell receptor beta chains below were found in one sample sequenced in a study of CD8+ T cells in alopecia areata. The sequencing template was cDNA reverse transcribed from extracted RNA. Data came from immunoSEQ multiplex PCR; TCRdb stores just in-frame clones and leaves some out. The sample yields about 120,000 clones, about 49% seen once. The material was CD8+ T cells sorted from blood, obtained at week 0. These TCRs come from a human donor with alopecia areata.

The J gene is TRBJ2-1, the V gene TRBV7-9, with 7 bases lining up with TRBD1. The ends lost 3 bases at V and 12 bases at J; junction bases unmatched: 5. Germline V gene data show CDR1 as SEHNR and CDR2 as FQNEAQ (reference sequence). The CDR3 runs to 12 residues. The CDR3 reads CASSFRGKGQFF. As DNA, the CDR3 is TGTGCCAGCAGCTTCAGGGGGAAGGGGCAGTTCTTC.

The chain recombines TRBV27 with TRBJ2-7, with 8 positions matching TRBD1. Germline V gives CDR1 MNHEY, CDR2 SMNVEV (reference sequence). CDR3 length equals 11 residues. V trimming: 9 bases; J trimming: 7 bases; junction bases outside the gene matches: 5. In nucleotides, the CDR3 is TGTGCCAGTACTACAGGGGGGGAGCAGTACTTC. Amino acids: CASTTGGEQYF.

This clone was counted only a few times. CDR3 DNA: TGCAGCGTTGAATTGTGCGGGTGGGGCAATCAGCCCCAGCATTTT. As protein: CSVELCGWGNQPQHF. This chain connects TRBV29-1 to TRBJ1-5; the D is unclear. The germline gives CDR1 SQVTM, CDR2 ANQGSEA. V was pared by 2 bases and J by 2 bases, with 13 bases between. The CDR3 is made up of 15 amino acids.

The V call is TRBV5-1, the J call TRBJ2-7, with TRBD1 identical over 8 bases. The V gene end was trimmed by 4 bases and the J gene end by 0 bases; junction bases not matched to a gene: 9. CDR1 and CDR2 from the germline V gene are SGHRS and YFSETQ. There are 16 residues in the CDR3. The CDR3 spells CASSLTDRGSSYEQYF. The CDR3 nucleotides read TGCGCCAGCAGCCTCACCGACAGGGGCAGCTCCTACGAGCAGTACTTC.

On this clone: Other DNA sequences in the same sample also yield this CDR3. The chain is built from TRBV27 and TRBJ2-7; TRBD1 aligns across 10 bases. This CDR3 is 12 amino acids long. The junction had 6 bases not matched to a gene; V was cut back by 9 bases and J by 7 bases. Germline V lookup: CDR1 MNHEY, CDR2 SMNVEV (reference sequence). CDR3 sequence reads: CASSTGGREQYF. CDR3 sequence (DNA): TGTGCCAGTTCGACAGGGGGCAGGGAGCAGTACTTC.

The CDR3: CASGPGPTGELFF. The DNA for the CDR3 is TGCGCCAGTGGCCCGGGACCCACCGGGGAGCTGTTTTTT. The chain recombines TRBV5-1 with TRBJ2-2; D may correspond to TRBD1 or TRBD2 (5 bases each). CDR3 length: 13 amino acids. Germline V lookup: CDR1 SGHRS, CDR2 YFSETQ. Trimming left V 8 bases short and J 4 bases short, with 12 bases between. The whole variable domain, filled in from reference TRBV5-1 and TRBJ2-2, reads KAGVTQTPRYLIKTRGQQVTLSCSPISGHRSVSWYQQTPGQGLQFLFEYFSETQRNKGNFPGRFSGRQFSNSRSEMNVSTLELGDSALYLCASGPGPTGELFFGEGSRLTVL.

V is TRBV6-5 and J is TRBJ2-2; D remains ambiguous. The CDR3 is 15 amino acids. Germline values: CDR1 MNHEY, CDR2 SVGAGI. V was clipped by 2 bases and J by 0 bases, with 7 bases between them. This CDR3 is CASSYEAANTGELFF. As DNA, the CDR3 is TGTGCCAGCAGTTACGAGGCGGCGAACACCGGGGAGCTGTTTTTT.

The table lists this clone with a few counts. V and J are TRBV4-3 and TRBJ1-4, with TRBD1 identical over 9 bases. The germline V gene encodes CDR1 LGHNA and CDR2 YSLEER. The CDR3 is 16 residues long. The V and J ends lost 1 base and 7 bases, in that order; junction bases with no gene match: 7. In nucleotides, the CDR3 is TGCGCCAGCAGCCAAGCCACAGGGGGCGCGGGTGAAAAACTGTTTTTT. It specifies CASSQATGGAGEKLFF.

The CDR3 loop reads CASSLGRDTQYF. CDR3 nucleotides: TGTGCCAGCAGCTTAGGTCGAGATACGCAGTATTTT. V and J are TRBV13 and TRBJ2-3; D gene ambiguous. There are 12 residues in the CDR3. Germline CDR1 PRHDT, CDR2 FYEKMQ (reference sequence). V lost 0 bases and J lost 5, with 3 bases in between.

This chain connects TRBV13 to TRBJ2-1; D gene unclear. This CDR3 spans 13 amino acids. The V and J ends lost 5 bases and 8 bases respectively, with 13 bases between them. Germline V gene lookup returns CDR1 PRHDT and CDR2 FYEKMQ (reference sequence). The CDR3 DNA is TGTGCCAGCAGCCTCCCAGGTTTTGATGAGCAGTTCTTC. The encoded protein is CASSLPGFDEQFF.

In its sample, this clone was seen a few times. This rearrangement joins TRBV29-1 to TRBJ2-3, with D perhaps TRBD1 (5 bases). Germline values: CDR1 SQVTM, CDR2 ANQGSEA. Between the trimmed V and J ends, which lost 5 bases and 7 bases, there was a span of 7 bases. This CDR3 has 10 residues. CDR3 residues: CSVWTNTQYF. The CDR3 DNA sequence: TGCAGCGTTTGGACAAATACGCAGTATTTT.

This chain links TRBV7-9 with TRBJ2-5, with 11 bases aligning to TRBD2. Trimming removed 5 bases from V and 7 bases from J; junction bases left unmatched: 9. The CDR3 totals 15 residues. Germline-derived CDR1 and CDR2 are SEHNR and FQNEAQ (reference sequence). The CDR3 region is CASSSTSGGTGTQYF. The CDR3 nucleotides read TGTGCCAGCAGCAGTACTAGCGGGGGCACGGGGACCCAGTACTTC.

This clone occurred a few times. This chain links TRBV29-1 with TRBJ2-2; TRBD1 agrees at 9 bases. V lost 6 bases, J lost 0 bases, and 5 bases stayed unmatched. There are 15 residues in the CDR3. CDR1 and CDR2 from the germline V gene are SQVTM and ANQGSEA. CDR3: CSVGTGPANTGELFF. CDR3 bases: TGCAGCGTGGGGACAGGGCCTGCGAACACCGGGGAGCTGTTTTTT.

The chain uses TRBV14 and TRBJ1-2; 8 bases align to TRBD1. V trimming: 3 bases; J trimming: 8 bases; junction bases outside the gene matches: 5. The germline gives CDR1 SGHDN, CDR2 FVKESK. The length of the CDR3 is 13 residues. CDR3 nucleotides: TGTGCCAGCAGCCACTGGACAGGGAACGGCTACACCTTC. Translated: CASSHWTGNGYTF.

The chain uses TRBV27 and TRBJ2-7; 7 bases fit TRBD1. Germline V lookup: CDR1 MNHEY, CDR2 SMNVEV (reference sequence). The CDR3 is 14 amino acids. V lost 4 bases and J lost 0; bases outside the gene matches: 3. The CDR3 reads CASSWGQHSYEQYF. Here the CDR3 DNA reads TGTGCCAGCAGTTGGGGACAGCACTCCTACGAGCAGTACTTC.

In its sample, this clone was seen a few times. The gene calls are TRBV13 and TRBJ1-2; 7 positions match TRBD1. Per the germline V gene, CDR1 is PRHDT and CDR2 is FYEKMQ (reference sequence). V lost 5 bases, J lost 0 bases, and 9 bases stayed unmatched. This CDR3 has 16 residues. CDR3 loop: CASSINPGQPNYGYTF. Written as DNA, the CDR3 is TGTGCCAGCAGCATAAATCCGGGACAGCCTAACTATGGCTACACCTTC.

This chain links TRBV27 with TRBJ1-1; perhaps TRBD1 as D (5 bases). The CDR3 runs 14 residues. The germline V and J ends were trimmed by 2 bases and 6 bases, with 13 bases remaining between them. Germline V CDR1 and CDR2: MNHEY, SMNVEV (reference sequence). For the CDR3, the DNA is TGTGCCAGCAGTTTAATCGGGGGGTACGCTGAAGCTTTCTTT. The encoded protein is CASSLIGGYAEAFF.

V and J are TRBV30 and TRBJ1-3; D not resolved. The germline gives CDR1 GTSNPN, CDR2 SVGIG (reference sequence). The CDR3 consists of 11 residues. Trimming left V 4 bases short and J 4 bases short, with 5 bases between. This CDR3 reads CAWIRGNTIYF. CDR3 coding DNA: TGTGCCTGGATCCGGGGAAACACCATATATTTT.

This clone was detected a few times. In DNA form, the CDR3 reads TGCGCCAGCAGCTTGAGGGGCAGACAAATGAACACTGAAGCTTTCTTT. Its translation: CASSLRGRQMNTEAFF. The J gene is TRBJ1-1, the V gene TRBV5-1; D possibly corresponds to TRBD1 (5 bases). The CDR3 has 16 residues. Germline V lookup: CDR1 SGHRS, CDR2 YFSETQ. V gave up 1 base and J gave up 0 bases, with 13 bases separating them.

This clone was seen a few times. The chain joins TRBV19 to TRBJ1-1; D ambiguous. This CDR3 comprises 15 residues. The V gene's germline CDR1 is LNHDA and CDR2 SQIVND (reference sequence). Trimming shortened V by 3 bases and J by 4 bases, and 15 bases separated the two germline ends. The CDR3 region is CASSIADWEGTEAFF. CDR3 nucleotide sequence: TGTGCCAGTAGTATTGCGGACTGGGAGGGCACTGAAGCTTTCTTT.